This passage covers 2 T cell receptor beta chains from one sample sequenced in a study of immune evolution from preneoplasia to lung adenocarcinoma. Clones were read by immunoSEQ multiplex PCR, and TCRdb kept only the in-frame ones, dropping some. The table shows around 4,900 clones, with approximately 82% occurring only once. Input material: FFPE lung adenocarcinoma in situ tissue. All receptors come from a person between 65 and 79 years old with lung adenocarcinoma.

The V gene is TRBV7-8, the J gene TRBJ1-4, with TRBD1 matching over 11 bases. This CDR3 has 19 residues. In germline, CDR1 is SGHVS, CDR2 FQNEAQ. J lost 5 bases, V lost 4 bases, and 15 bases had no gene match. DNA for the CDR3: TGTGCCAGCAGCTCGAGGGACAGGGGGTCCGCCTTCCCCAATGAAAAACTGTTTTTT. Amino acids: CASSSRDRGSAFPNEKLFF.

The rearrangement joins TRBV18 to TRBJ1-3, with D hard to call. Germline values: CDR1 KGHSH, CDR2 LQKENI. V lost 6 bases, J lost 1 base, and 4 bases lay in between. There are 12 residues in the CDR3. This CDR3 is CASSDSGNTIYF. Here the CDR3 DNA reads TGTGCCAGCTCGGATTCTGGAAACACCATATATTTT.